This T cell receptor (beta chain) was identified during a study of T cell responses to AZD1222 COVID-19 vaccine. Study-level results: Sampled repertoires all dated from after the peak T cell response. AZD1222 recipients seropositive at baseline numbered only five or six. The sample set comprised mostly white British donors with more females, and clonal diversity was possibly underestimated.

Of note for this clone: The antigen remains unidentified.

Method: immunoSEQ multiplex PCR; TCRdb's copy keeps in-frame clones and lacks some. The sample has under 150,000 clones; more than 90% are singletons. The V and J ends lost 4 bases and 4 bases respectively, with 10 bases between them. The CDR3 has 12 amino acids. Germline V gene lookup returns CDR1 SQVTM and CDR2 ANQGSEA. Sequences were derived from peripheral blood, sampled 28 days after the second AZD1222 dose. The V gene is TRBV29-1, the J gene TRBJ1-1; unclear D gene. The origin of this receptor is an adult who received the AZD1222 COVID-19 vaccine. The DNA of the CDR3 is TGCAGCGTTGCGGGGTATGGCACTGAAGCTTTCTTT. Encoded protein: CSVAGYGTEAFF.